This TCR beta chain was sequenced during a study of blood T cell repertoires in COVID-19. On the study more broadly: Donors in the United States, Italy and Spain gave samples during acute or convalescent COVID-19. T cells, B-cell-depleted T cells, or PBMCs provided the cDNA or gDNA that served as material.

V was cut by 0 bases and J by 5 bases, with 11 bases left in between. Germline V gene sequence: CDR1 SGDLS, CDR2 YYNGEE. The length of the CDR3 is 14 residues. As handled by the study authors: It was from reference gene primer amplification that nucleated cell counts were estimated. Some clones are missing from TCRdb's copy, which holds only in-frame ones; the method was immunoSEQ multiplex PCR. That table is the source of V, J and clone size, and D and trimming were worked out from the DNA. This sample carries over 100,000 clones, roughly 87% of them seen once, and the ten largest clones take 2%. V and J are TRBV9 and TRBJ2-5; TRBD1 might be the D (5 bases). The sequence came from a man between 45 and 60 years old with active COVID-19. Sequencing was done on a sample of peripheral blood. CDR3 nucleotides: TGTGCCAGCAGCGTAGAGGGGCGTAGGGAGACCCAGTACTTC. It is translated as CASSVEGRRETQYF. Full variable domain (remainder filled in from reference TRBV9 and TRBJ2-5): DSGVTQTPKHLITATGQRVTLRCSPRSGDLSVYWYQQSLDQGLQFLIQYYNGEERAKGNILERFSAQQFPDLHSELNLSSLELGDSALYFCASSVEGRRETQYFGPGTRLLVL.